This T cell receptor (beta chain) was recovered during a study of CD8 T cells in Susac syndrome. Comment on this clonotype: Its cognate antigen is unknown.

Study-level results: The TCR sequencing and HLA analysis in the study involved a relatively small number of individuals, as the study acknowledged.

The CDR3 has 18 residues. Germline V gives CDR1 LGHNA, CDR2 YNFKEQ. V was trimmed by 1 base and J by 4 bases, leaving 22 bases between them. RNA totalling about 0.5 to 1 ug underwent reverse transcription with random hexamers. Across 54 Vbeta and 13 Jbeta, immunoSEQ multiplex PCR amplified TCR beta CDR3. MiXCR was run by TCRdb on the immunoSEQ multiplex PCR reads, yielding one entry per CDR3 protein. The data show around 200,000 distinct CDR3 sequences, with almost 96% seen just once and 0.075% to 0.1% held by the top ten. Negative isolation was used for CD8+ and CD4+ T cells and FACS enrichment for TEMRA cells.

The receptor comes from a human donor with Susac syndrome. Sequencing input: CD4+ T cells from PBMCs. The chain has TRBV4-2 and TRBJ1-1; D may be TRBD1 (5 bases). The CDR3: CASSQAPGPVLTLTEAFF. The CDR3 DNA reads as TGTGCCAGCAGCCAAGCTCCAGGGCCAGTCTTGACCCTCACTGAAGCTTTCTTT.